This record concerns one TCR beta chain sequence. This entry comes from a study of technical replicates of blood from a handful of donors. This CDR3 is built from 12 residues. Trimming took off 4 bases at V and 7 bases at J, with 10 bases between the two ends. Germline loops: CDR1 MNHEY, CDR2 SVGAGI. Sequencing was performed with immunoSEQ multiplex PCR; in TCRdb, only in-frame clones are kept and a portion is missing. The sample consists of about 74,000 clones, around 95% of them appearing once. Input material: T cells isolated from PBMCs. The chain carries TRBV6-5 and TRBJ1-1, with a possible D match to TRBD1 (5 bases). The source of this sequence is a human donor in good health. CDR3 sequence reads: CASSSRQIEAFF. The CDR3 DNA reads TGTGCCAGCAGTTCCCGACAGATTGAAGCTTTCTTT.